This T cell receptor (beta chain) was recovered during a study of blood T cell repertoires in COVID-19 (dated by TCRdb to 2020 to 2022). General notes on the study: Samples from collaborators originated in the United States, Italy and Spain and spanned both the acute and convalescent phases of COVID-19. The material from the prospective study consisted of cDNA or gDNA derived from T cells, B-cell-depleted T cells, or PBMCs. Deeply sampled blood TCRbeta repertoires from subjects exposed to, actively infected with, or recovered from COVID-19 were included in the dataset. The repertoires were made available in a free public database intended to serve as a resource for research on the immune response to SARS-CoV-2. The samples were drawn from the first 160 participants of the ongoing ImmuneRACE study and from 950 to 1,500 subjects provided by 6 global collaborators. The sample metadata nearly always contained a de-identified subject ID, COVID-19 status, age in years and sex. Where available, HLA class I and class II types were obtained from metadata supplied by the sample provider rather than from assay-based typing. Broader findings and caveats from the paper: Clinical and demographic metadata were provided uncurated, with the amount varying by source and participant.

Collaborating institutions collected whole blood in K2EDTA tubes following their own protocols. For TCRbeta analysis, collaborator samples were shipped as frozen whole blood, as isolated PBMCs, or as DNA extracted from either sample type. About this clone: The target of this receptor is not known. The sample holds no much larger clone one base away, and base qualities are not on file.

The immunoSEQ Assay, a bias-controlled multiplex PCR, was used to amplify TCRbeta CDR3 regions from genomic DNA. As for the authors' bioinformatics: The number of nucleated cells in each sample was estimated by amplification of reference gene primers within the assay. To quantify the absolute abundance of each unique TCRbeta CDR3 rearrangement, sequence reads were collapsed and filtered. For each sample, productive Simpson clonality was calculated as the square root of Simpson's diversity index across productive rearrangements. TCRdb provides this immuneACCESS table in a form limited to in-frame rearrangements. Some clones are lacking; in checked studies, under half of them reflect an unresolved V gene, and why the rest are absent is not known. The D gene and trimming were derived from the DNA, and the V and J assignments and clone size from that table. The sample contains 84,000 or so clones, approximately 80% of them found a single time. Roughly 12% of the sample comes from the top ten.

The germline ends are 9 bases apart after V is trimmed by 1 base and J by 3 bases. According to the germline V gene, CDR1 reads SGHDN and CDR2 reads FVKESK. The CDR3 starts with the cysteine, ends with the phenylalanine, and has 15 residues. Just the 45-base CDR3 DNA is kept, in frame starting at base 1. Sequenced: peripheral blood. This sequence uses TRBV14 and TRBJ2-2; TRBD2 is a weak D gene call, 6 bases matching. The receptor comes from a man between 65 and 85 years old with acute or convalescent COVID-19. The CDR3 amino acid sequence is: CASSQVRGDTGELFF. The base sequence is TGTGCCAGCAGCCAAGTGCGGGGTGACACCGGGGAGCTGTTTTTT.